In its sample, the clone carrying this T cell receptor beta chain was seen many times. What it binds is not known. This specimen comes from a study of tumor-infiltrating lymphocytes in primary liver carcinoma. About the research overall: Tumor lesions were T1-T3 N0M0 and spanned about 4.2 to 11 cm. The study obtained roughly 3.5 to 8 million productive TCRbeta reads per sample, similar across tissue types.

Researchers generated TCR beta cDNA from around 0.55 ug of total RNA, relying on a constant-region primer. Slightly modified ARM-PCR served as the procedure for the TCR beta libraries. These libraries came from three rounds of nested multiplex PCR. The two initial PCR rounds, 9 to 11 cycles each, used TRBV1-TRBV30 forward and C-beta reverse primers. TCRdb processed the multiplex PCR reads anew with MiXCR; each CDR3 protein has one entry. The sample lists more than 100,000 distinct CDR3 sequences; around 70% were seen once. Findings and caveats of the study: Relative to tumor region pairs, the tumor-adjacent and tumor-blood pairs showed overlap that was lower.

Germline-derived CDR1 and CDR2 are LGHNA and YNFKEQ. Deletions cut 4 bases from V and 4 bases from J, with 10 bases between. CDR3 length equals 14 residues. From roughly 20-30 mg of unsorted bulk tissue, DNA and RNA were co-extracted together. Every patient in the cohort had a primary liver carcinoma. That carcinoma was treated by surgical resection. The rearrangement uses TRBV4-2 and TRBJ2-2, with D hard to call. Sequencing was carried out using tumor-adjacent normal liver tissue. This clonotype was obtained from a woman aged 60-70 years with primary liver carcinoma and hepatitis B virus infection. CDR3 coding DNA: TGTGCCAGCAGCCCCCGCGATGGCACCGGGGAGCTGTTTTTT. Translated, it gives CASSPRDGTGELFF.